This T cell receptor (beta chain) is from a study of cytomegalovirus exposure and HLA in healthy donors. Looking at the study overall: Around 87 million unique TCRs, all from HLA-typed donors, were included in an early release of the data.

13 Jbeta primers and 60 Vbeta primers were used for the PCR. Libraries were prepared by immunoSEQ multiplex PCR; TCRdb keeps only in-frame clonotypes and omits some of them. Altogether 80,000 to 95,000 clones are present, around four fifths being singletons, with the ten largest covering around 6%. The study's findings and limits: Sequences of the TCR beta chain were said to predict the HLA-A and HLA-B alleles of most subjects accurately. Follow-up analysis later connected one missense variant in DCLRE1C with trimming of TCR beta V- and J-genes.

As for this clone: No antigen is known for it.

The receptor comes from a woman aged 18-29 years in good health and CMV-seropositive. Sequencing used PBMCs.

The CDR3 coding sequence is TGTGCCAGCAGCCTCTCATGGGACTGGGGCTACGAGCAGTACTTC. Translating gives CASSLSWDWGYEQYF. This rearrangement joins TRBV5-4 to TRBJ2-7, with TRBD2 as a possible D gene (6 bases). Between the trimmed V and J ends, which lost 4 bases and 3 bases, there was a span of 17 bases. Germline loops: CDR1 SGHNT, CDR2 YYREEE (reference sequence). The CDR3 has 15 residues.